Sequencing of this T cell receptor (beta chain) was carried out in a study of blood T cell repertoires in COVID-19. Study-wide context: Italy, Spain and the United States were the sources of the convalescent and acute COVID-19 samples. Sources were T cells, B-cell-depleted T cells, or PBMCs; the material itself was cDNA or gDNA.

Methods used by the authors: Nucleated cell number was recorded as an estimate derived from reference gene primer amplification. Assay used: immunoSEQ multiplex PCR; TCRdb lists only in-frame clones, some missing. From that table come the V and J calls and clone size; the DNA was used to work out D and trimming. The sample gives some 200,000 clones, 80% to 85% of which show up once; 5.2% is in the top ten. One Seattle source followed patients from active infection through their disease course. V lost 1 base, J lost 1 base, and 10 bases lay in between. The CDR3 is 16 residues long. Germline V gene lookup returns CDR1 KGHSH and CDR2 LQKENI.

The rearrangement links TRBV18 to TRBJ2-2; the D gene is possibly TRBD1 (6 bases). The TCR originated in a woman in her 70s with COVID-19, enrolled during active disease. Specimen: peripheral blood. The CDR3 DNA follows: TGTGCCAGCTCACCACGGACAGATCAGAACACCGGGGAGCTGTTTTTT. This codes for CASSPRTDQNTGELFF. Variable domain in full (rest from reference TRBV18 and TRBJ2-2): NAGVMQNPRHLVRRRGQEARLRCSPMKGHSHVYWYRQLPEEGLKFMVYLQKENIIDESGMPKERFSAEFPKEGPSILRIQQVVRGDSAAYFCASSPRTDQNTGELFFGEGSRLTVL.